This T cell receptor (beta chain) was retrieved from a study of low-dose radiotherapy and immunotherapy resistance in tumors. On the study more broadly: With fractions of 0.5 Gy given every 2 weeks, Cohort 1 accumulated a total of 6.5 Gy.

The germline V gene has CDR1 SNHLY and CDR2 FYNNEI. This CDR3 contains 19 residues. The V gene lost 4 bases and the J gene lost 0 bases, with 22 bases spanning the gap. Time point defined: after trial treatment. This sample's treatment: LDRT plus nivolumab, ipilimumab, low-dose cyclophosphamide and aspirin (RACIN trial). This clonotype was found many times. Alpha and beta chains were covered, as first-strand cDNA relied on TRAV- and TRBV-specific primers. TCR amplification involved 20 PCR cycles with a constant-region primer and V-primer adapter. TCRdb recomputed calls from the reads with MiXCR, one row per CDR3 protein. The sample comprises tens of thousands of distinct CDR3 sequences, 20% to 25% of which are singletons, and 10% to 15% rests with the top ten.

The source was PBMCs, collected after low-dose radiotherapy plus immunotherapy. This chain joins TRBV2 and TRBJ2-1, with a possible D match to TRBD1 (6 bases). This receptor was taken from a female donor with ovarian cancer. The CDR3, as DNA: TGTGCCAGCAGTGGGTCTTCCTACTTCAGGGGTGTCTCCTACAATGAGCAGTTCTTC. It is translated as CASSGSSYFRGVSYNEQFF.